Included here is one TCR beta chain sequence, with context. Study processing details: Nucleated cell counts were estimated from reference gene primer amplification. Here immunoSEQ multiplex PCR was the method, and the copy in TCRdb shows in-frame clones only, minus some. V, J and clone size reflect that table, while D and trimming were determined from the DNA. Here the sample spans 200,000 to 250,000 clones, about 91% being singletons. CDR1 WNHNN and CDR2 SYGVQD come from the germline V gene (reference sequence). Trimming removed 2 bases at V and 10 bases at J, with 12 bases between. The CDR3 loop spans 13 amino acids. The data originate from a study of blood T cell repertoires in COVID-19. Overall study context: COVID-19 samples from acute and convalescent phases originated in the United States, Italy and Spain. The analysed material was cDNA or gDNA that came from T cells, B-cell-depleted T cells, or PBMCs.

V is TRBV10-1 and J is TRBJ2-1; weak D call: TRBD1 (5 bases). The TCR sequence derives from a man younger than 30 with active or convalescent COVID-19. The sequencing sample was made of peripheral blood. The CDR3 spells CASSEGAPGEQFF. The CDR3 DNA reads as TGCGCCAGCAGTGAGGGCGCACCAGGGGAGCAGTTCTTC.